This TCR beta chain was observed in a study of cytomegalovirus exposure and HLA in healthy donors. Looked up from germline, CDR1 is SGHDT and CDR2 is YYEEEE. Between the trimmed V and J ends, which lost 3 bases and 3 bases, there was a span of 15 bases. The CDR3 contains 15 residues. In the case of this clone: Its antigen is still unknown.

PCR used 60 Vbeta primers and 13 Jbeta primers. TCRdb's table, derived via immunoSEQ multiplex PCR, lists solely in-frame clones and lacks some. Here the sample spans about 97,000 clones, 73% being singletons. Findings of the study overall: In an earlier analysis, most TCR beta V segments were productive about 87% or about 30% of the time.

Sequencing was performed on PBMCs. The source is a man between 35 and 55 years old in good health and CMV-seronegative. V usage is TRBV5-6 and J usage is TRBJ1-2; D perhaps matches TRBD1 (5 bases). The CDR3: CASSSTWGGDYGYTF. The CDR3 bases are TGTGCCAGCAGCTCTACCTGGGGAGGGGACTATGGCTACACCTTC.